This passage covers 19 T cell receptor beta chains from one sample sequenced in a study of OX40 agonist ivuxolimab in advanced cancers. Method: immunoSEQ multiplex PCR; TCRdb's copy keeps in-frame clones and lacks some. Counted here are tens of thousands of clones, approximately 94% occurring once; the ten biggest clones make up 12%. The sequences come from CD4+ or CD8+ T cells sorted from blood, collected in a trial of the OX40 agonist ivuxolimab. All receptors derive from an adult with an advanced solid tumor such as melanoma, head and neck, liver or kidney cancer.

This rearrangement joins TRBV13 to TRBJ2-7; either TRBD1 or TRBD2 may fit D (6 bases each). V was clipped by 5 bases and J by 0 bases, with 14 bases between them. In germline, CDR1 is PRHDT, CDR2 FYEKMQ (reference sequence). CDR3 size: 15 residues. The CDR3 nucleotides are TGTGCCAGCAGCATCCGAGGGGGGCCCTCCTACGAGCAGTACTTC. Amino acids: CASSIRGGPSYEQYF.

CDR3 in amino acids: CASSYLGHHNEQFF. The CDR3 DNA is TGTGCCAGCAGCTACCTGGGCCACCACAATGAGCAGTTCTTC. The chain combines TRBV5-8 with TRBJ2-1; D gene uncertain. This CDR3 region has 14 residues. Germline CDR1 reads SGHTS; CDR2 reads YDEGEE. V shed 3 bases and J shed 5 bases, with 12 bases lying between them.

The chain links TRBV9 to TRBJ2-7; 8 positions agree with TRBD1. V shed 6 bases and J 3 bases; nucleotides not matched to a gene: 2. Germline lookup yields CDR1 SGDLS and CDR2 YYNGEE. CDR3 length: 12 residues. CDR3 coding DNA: TGTGCCAGCAAACAGGGGGACTACGAGCAGTACTTC. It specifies CASKQGDYEQYF.

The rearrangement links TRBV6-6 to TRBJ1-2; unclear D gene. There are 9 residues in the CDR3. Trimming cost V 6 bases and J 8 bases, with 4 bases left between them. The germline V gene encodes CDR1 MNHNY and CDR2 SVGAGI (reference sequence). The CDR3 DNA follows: TGTGCCAGCAGGGGAGGCTACACCTTC. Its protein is CASRGGYTF.

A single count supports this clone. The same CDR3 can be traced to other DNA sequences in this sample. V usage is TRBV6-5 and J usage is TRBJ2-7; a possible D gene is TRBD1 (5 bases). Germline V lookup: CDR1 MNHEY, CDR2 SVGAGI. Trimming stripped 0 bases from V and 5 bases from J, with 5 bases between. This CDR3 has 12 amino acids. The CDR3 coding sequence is TGTGCCAGCAGTTACTCAGGGGACGAGCAGTACTTC. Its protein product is CASSYSGDEQYF.

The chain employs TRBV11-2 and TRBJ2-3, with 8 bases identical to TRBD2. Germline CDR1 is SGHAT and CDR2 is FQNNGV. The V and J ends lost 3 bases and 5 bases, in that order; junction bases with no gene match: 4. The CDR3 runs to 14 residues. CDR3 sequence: CASSFGGAEDTQYF. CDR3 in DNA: TGTGCCAGCAGCTTCGGGGGGGCTGAAGATACGCAGTATTTT. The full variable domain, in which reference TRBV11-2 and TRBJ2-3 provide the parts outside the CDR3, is EAGVAQSPRYKIIEKRQSVAFWCNPISGHATLYWYQQILGQGPKLLIQFQNNGVVDDSQLPKDRFSAERLKGVDSTLKIQPAKLEDSAVYLCASSFGGAEDTQYFGPGTRLTVL.

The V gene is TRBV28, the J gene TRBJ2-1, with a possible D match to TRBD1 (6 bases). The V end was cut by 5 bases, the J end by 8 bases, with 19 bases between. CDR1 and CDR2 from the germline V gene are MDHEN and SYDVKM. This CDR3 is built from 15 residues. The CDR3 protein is CASSPLPQGWDEQFF. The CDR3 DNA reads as TGTGCCAGCAGTCCACTACCCCAGGGGTGGGATGAGCAGTTCTTC. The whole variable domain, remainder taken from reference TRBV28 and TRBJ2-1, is DVKVTQSSRYLVKRTGEKVFLECVQDMDHENMFWYRQDPGLGLRLIYFSYDVKMKEKGDIPEGYSVSREKKERFSLILESASTNQTSMYLCASSPLPQGWDEQFFGPGTRLTVL.

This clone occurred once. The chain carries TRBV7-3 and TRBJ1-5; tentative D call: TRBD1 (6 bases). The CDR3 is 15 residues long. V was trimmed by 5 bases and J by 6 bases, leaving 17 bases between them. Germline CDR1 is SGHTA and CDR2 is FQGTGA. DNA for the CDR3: TGTGCCAGCAGCCGGCCGTCCGGGGGCAGTCAGCCCCAGCATTTT. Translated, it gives CASSRPSGGSQPQHF. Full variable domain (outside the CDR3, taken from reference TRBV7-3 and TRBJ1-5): GAGVSQTPSNKVTEKGKYVELRCDPISGHTALYWYRQSLGQGPEFLIYFQGTGAADDSGLPNDRFFAVRPEGSVSTLKIQRTERGDSAVYLCASSRPSGGSQPQHFGDGTRLSIL.

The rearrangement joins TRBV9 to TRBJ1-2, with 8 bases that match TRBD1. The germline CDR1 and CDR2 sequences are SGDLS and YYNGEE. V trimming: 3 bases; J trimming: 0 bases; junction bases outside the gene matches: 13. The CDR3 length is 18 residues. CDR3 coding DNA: TGTGCCAGCAGCGGCGATCCCGGGACAGGAACAGCTAACTATGGCTACACCTTC. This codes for CASSGDPGTGTANYGYTF.

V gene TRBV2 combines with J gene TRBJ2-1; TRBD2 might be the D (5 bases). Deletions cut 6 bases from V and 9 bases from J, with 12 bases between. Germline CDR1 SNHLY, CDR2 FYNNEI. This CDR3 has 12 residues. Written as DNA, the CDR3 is TGTGCCAGCAGGAAAGAGGGCAGTGAGCAGTTCTTC. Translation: CASRKEGSEQFF.

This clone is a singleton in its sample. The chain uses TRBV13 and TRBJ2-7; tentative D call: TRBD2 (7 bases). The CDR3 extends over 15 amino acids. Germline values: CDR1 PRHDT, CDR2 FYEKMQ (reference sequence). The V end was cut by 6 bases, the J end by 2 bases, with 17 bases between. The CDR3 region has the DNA TGTGCCAGCAGATTACGGACTAGGGGGACCTACGAGCAGTACTTC. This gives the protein CASRLRTRGTYEQYF.

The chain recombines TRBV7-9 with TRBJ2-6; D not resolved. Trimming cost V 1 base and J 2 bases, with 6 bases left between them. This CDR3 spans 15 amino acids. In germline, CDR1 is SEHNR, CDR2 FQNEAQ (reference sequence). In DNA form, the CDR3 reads TGTGCCAGCAGCTTAGTAACAGCTGGGGCCAACGTCCTGACTTTC. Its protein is CASSLVTAGANVLTF.

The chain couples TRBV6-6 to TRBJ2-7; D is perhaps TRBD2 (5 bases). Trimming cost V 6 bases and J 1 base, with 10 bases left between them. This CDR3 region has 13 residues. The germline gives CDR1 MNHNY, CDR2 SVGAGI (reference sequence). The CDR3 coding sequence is TGTGCCAGCAGCCTTTCGGGGTCCTACGAGCAGTACTTC. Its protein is CASSLSGSYEQYF.

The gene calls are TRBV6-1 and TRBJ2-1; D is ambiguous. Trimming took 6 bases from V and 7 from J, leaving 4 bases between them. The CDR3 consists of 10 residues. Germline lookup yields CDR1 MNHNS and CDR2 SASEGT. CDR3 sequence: CASSVNEQFF. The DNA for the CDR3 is TGTGCCAGCAGCGTGAATGAGCAGTTCTTC.

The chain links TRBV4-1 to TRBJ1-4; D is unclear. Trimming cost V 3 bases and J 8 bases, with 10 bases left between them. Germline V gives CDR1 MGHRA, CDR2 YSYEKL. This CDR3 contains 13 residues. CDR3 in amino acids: CASSQGLGEKLFF. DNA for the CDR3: TGCGCCAGCAGCCAGGGATTAGGGGAAAAACTGTTTTTT.

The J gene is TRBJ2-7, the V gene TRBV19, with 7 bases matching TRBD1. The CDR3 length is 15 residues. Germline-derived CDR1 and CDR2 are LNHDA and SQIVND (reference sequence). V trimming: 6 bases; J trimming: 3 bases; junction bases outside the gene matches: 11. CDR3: CASSLTGTAYYEQYF. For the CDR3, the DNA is TGTGCCAGTAGCTTAACCGGGACAGCGTACTACGAGCAGTACTTC.

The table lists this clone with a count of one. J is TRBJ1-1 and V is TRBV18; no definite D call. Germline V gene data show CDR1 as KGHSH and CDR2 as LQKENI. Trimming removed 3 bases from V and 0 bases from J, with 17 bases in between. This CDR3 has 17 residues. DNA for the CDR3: TGTGCCAGCTCACCCCGGGCGGCAGGAGCCCTGAACACTGAAGCTTTCTTT. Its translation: CASSPRAAGALNTEAFF. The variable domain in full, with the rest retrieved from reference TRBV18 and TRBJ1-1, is NAGVMQNPRHLVRRRGQEARLRCSPMKGHSHVYWYRQLPEEGLKFMVYLQKENIIDESGMPKERFSAEFPKEGPSILRIQQVVRGDSAAYFCASSPRAAGALNTEAFFGQGTRLTVV.

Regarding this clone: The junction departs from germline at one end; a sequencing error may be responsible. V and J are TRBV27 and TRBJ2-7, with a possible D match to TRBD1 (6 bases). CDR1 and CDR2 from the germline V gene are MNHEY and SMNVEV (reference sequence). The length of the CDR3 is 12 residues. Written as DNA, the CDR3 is TGTGCCAGCAGCCCCAGGGGCGGTCAACGGTCGTTC. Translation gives CASSPRGGQRSF.

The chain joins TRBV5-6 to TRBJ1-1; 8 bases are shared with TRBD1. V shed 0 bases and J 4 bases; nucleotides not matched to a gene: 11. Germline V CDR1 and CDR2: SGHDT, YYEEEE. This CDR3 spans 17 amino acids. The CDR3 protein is CASSLDSQGGAGTEAFF. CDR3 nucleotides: TGTGCCAGCAGCTTGGATTCACAGGGGGGAGCAGGCACTGAAGCTTTCTTT.